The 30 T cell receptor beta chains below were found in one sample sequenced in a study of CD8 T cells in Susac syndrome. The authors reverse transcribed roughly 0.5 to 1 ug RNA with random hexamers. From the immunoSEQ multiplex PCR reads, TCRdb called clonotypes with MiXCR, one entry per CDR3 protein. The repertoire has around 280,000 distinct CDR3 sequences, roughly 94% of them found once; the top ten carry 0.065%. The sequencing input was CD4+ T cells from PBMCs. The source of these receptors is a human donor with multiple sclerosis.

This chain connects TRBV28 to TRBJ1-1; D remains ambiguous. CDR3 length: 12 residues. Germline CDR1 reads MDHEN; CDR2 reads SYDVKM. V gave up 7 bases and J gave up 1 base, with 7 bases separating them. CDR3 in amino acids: CASKEGNTEAFF. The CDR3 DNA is TGTGCCAGCAAGGAGGGGAACACTGAAGCTTTCTTT.

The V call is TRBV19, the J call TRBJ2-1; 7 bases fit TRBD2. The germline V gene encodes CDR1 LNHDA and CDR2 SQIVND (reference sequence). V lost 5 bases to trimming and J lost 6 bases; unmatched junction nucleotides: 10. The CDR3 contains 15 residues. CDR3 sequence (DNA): TGTGCCAGTAGTCGTTCGGGGACTACATTCAATGAGCAGTTCTTC. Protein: CASSRSGTTFNEQFF. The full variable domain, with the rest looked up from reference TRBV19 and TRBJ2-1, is DGGITQSPKYLFRKEGQNVTLSCEQNLNHDAMYWYRQDPGQGLRLIYYSQIVNDFQKGDIAEGYSVSREKKESFPLTVTSAQKNPTAFYLCASSRSGTTFNEQFFGPGTRLTVL.

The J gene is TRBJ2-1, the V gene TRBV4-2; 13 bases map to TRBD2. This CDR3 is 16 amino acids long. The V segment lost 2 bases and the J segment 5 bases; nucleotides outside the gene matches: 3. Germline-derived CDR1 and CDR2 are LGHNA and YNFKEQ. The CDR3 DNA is TGTGCCAGCAGCCAAAGGACTAGCGGGGGCCACAATGAGCAGTTCTTC. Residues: CASSQRTSGGHNEQFF.

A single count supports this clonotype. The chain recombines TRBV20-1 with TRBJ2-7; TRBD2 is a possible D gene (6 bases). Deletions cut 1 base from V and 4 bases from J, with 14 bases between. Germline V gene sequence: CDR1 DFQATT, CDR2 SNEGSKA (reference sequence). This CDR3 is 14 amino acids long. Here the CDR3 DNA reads TGCAGTGCTAGAGCGAGGGCCGGGGGATACGAGCAGTACTTC. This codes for CSARARAGGYEQYF.

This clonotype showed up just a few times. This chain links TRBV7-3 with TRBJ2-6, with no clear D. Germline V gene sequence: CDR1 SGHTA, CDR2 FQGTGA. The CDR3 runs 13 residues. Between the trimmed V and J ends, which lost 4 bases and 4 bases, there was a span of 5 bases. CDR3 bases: TGTGCCAGCAGCTCCAGAGGGGCCAACGTCCTGACTTTC. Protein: CASSSRGANVLTF.

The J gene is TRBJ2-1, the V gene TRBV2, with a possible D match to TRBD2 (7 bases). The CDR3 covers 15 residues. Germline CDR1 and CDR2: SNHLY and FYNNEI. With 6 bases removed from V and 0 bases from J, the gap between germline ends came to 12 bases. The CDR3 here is CASRGGASSYNEQFF. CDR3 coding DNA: TGTGCCAGCAGGGGGGGGGCTAGCTCCTACAATGAGCAGTTCTTC.

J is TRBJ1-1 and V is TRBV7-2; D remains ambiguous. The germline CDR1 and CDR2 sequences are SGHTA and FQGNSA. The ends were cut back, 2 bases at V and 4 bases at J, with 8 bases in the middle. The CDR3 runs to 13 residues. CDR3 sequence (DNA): TGTGCCAGCAGCTTACCGGTCTCCACTGAAGCTTTCTTT. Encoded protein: CASSLPVSTEAFF.

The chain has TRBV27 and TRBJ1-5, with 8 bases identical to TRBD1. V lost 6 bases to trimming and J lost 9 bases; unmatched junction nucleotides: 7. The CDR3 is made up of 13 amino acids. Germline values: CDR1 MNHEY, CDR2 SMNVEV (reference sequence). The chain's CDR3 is CASSNRGTMPQHF. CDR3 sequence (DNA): TGTGCCAGCAGCAACAGGGGGACGATGCCCCAGCATTTT.

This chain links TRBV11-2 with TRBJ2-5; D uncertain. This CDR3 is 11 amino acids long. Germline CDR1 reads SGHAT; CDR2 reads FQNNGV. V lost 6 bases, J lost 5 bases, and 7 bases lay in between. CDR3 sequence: CASSFRETQYF. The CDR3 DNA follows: TGTGCCAGCAGTTTTCGGGAGACCCAGTACTTC.

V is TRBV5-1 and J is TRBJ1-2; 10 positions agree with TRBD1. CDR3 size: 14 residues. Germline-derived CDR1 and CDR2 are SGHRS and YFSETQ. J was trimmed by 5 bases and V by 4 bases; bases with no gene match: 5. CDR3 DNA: TGCGCCAGCAGCAACGGACAGGGGGGATATGGCTACACCTTC. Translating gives CASSNGQGGYGYTF. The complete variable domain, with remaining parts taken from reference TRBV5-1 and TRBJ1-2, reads KAGVTQTPRYLIKTRGQQVTLSCSPISGHRSVSWYQQTPGQGLQFLFEYFSETQRNKGNFPGRFSGRQFSNSRSEMNVSTLELGDSALYLCASSNGQGGYGYTFGSGTRLTVV.

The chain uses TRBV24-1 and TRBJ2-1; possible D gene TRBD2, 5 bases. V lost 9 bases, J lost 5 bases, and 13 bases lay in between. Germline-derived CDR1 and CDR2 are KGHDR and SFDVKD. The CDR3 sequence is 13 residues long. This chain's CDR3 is CATEPSLDNEQFF. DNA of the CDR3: TGTGCCACCGAGCCTAGCCTAGACAATGAGCAGTTCTTC.

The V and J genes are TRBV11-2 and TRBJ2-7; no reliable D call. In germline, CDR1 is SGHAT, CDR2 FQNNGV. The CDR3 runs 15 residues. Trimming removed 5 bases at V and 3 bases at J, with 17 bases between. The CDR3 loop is CASSPPRVSLYEQYF. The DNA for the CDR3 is TGTGCCAGCAGCCCTCCGAGAGTCAGCCTCTACGAGCAGTACTTC.

The CDR3 DNA follows: TGCGCCAGCAGCGAGGCCCCCGGGGAGCTGTTTTTT. This translates into CASSEAPGELFF. The V call is TRBV5-1, the J call TRBJ2-2; no clear D. CDR3 size: 12 residues. Germline CDR1 SGHRS, CDR2 YFSETQ. V gave up 4 bases and J gave up 6 bases, with 7 bases separating them.

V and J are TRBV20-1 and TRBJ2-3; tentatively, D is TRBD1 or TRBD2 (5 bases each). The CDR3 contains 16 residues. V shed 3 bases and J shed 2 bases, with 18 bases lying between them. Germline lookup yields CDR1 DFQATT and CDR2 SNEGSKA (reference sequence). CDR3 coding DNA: TGCAGTGCTAGTCGACCGGGAAGGGGCCCCACAGATACGCAGTATTTT. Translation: CSASRPGRGPTDTQYF.

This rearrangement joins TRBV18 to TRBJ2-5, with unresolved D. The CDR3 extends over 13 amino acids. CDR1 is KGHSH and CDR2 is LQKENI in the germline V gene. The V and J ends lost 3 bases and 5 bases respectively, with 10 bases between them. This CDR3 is CASSPQMAETQYF. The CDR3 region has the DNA TGTGCCAGCTCACCGCAGATGGCTGAGACCCAGTACTTC.

DNA of the CDR3: TGTGCCAGCAGGGGTAGCGGGACCTACGAGCAGTACTTC. Translated, it gives CASRGSGTYEQYF. The rearrangement links TRBV6-2 or TRBV6-3 to TRBJ2-7; 8 nucleotides match TRBD2. Germline loops: CDR1 MNHEY, CDR2 SVGEGT. The CDR3 is 13 residues long. J was trimmed by 2 bases and V by 6 bases; bases with no gene match: 3.

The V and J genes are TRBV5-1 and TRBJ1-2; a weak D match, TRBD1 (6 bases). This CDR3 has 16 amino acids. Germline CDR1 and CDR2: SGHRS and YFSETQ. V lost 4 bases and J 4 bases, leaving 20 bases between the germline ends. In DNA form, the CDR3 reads TGCGCCAGCAGCCCCCTCGGTGGAGGGGGTGGCTATGGCTACACCTTC. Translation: CASSPLGGGGGYGYTF.

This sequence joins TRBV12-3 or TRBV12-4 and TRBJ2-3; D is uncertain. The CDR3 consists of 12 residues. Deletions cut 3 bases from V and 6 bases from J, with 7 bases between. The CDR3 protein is CASSFSLDTQYF. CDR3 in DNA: TGTGCCAGCAGTTTTTCCTTGGATACGCAGTATTTT.

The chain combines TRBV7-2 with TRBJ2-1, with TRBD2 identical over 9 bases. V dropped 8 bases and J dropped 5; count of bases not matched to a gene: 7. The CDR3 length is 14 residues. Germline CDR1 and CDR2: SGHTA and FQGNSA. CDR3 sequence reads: CASSREGLNNEQFF. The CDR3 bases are TGTGCCAGCTCGCGGGAGGGCCTGAACAATGAGCAGTTCTTC.

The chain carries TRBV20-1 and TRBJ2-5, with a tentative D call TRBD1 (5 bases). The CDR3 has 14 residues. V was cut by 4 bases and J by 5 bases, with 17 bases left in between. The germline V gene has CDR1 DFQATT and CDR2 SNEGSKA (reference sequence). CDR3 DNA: TGCAGTGCTAAGCTGACTGGGGCCGGCGAGACCCAGTACTTC. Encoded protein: CSAKLTGAGETQYF.

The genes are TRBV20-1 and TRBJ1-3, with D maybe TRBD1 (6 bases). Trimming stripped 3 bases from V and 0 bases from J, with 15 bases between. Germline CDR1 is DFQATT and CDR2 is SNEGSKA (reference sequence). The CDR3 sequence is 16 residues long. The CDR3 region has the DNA TGCAGTGCTAGCCATACTGGACAGACCTCTGGAAACACCATATATTTT. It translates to CSASHTGQTSGNTIYF.

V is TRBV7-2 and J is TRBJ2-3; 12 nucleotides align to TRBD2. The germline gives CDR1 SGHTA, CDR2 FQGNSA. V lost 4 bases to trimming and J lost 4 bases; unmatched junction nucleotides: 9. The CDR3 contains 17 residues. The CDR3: CASSSFRLAGVSDTQYF. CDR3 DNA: TGTGCCAGCAGCTCCTTCCGACTAGCGGGAGTATCAGATACGCAGTATTTT.

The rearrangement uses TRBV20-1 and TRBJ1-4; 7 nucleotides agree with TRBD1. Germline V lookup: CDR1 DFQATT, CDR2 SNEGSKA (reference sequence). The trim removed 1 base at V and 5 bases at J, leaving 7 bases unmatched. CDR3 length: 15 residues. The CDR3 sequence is CSARVGGQRNEKLFF. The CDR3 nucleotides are TGCAGTGCTAGAGTTGGGGGACAGAGAAATGAAAAACTGTTTTTT.

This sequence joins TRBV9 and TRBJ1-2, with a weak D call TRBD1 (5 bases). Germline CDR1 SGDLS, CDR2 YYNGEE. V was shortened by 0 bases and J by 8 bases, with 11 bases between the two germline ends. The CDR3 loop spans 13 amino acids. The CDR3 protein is CASSVGRGSGYTF. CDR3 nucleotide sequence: TGTGCCAGCAGCGTAGGAAGGGGAAGCGGCTACACCTTC.

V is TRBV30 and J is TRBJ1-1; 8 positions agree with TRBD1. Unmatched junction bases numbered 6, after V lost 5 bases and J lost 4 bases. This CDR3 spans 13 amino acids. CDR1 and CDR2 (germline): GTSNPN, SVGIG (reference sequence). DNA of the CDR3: TGTGCCTGGGACAGGGGTTCTGGCACTGAAGCTTTCTTT. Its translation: CAWDRGSGTEAFF.

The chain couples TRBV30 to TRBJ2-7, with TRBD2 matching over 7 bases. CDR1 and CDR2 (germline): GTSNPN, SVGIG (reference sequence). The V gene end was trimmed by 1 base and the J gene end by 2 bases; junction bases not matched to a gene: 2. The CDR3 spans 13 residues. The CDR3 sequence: CAWSGGLAYEQYF. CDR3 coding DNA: TGTGCCTGGAGTGGAGGACTAGCCTACGAGCAGTACTTC.

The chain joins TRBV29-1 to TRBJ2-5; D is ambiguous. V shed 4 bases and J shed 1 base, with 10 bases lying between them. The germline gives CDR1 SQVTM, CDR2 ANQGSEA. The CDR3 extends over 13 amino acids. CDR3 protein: CSVAEAAQETQYF. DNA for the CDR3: TGCAGCGTTGCCGAAGCCGCCCAAGAGACCCAGTACTTC.

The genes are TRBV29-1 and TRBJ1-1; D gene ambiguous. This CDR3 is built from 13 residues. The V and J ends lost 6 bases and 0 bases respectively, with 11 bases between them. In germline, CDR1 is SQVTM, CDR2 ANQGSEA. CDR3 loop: CSVGVGMNTEAFF. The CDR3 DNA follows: TGCAGCGTGGGCGTAGGAATGAACACTGAAGCTTTCTTT.

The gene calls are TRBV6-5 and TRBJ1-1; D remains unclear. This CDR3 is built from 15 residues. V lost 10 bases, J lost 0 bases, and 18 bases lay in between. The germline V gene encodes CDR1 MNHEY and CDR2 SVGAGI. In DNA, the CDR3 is TGTGCCACCTCCTCCCCGCGGAGCATGAACACTGAAGCTTTCTTT. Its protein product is CATSSPRSMNTEAFF.

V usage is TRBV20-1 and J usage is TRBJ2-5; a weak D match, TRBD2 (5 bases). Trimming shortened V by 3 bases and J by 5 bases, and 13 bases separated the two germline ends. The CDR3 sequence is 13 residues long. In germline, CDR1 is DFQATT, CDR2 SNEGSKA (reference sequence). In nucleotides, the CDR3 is TGCAGTGCTAGCGTCGAGGGTGGGGAGACCCAGTACTTC. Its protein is CSASVEGGETQYF.